Each of the 25 T cell receptor beta chains below was sequenced from the same sample in a study of beta chain features in type 1 diabetes. Investigators reverse transcribed all isolated RNA, so they sequenced expressed TCRB transcripts. Data came from immunoSEQ multiplex PCR; TCRdb stores just in-frame clones and leaves some out. Of roughly 180,000 clones in the sample, around an eighth were seen once. The source material was central memory CD4+ T cells from blood. The receptors here all came from a young woman in good health.

The table lists this clone with many counts. The rearrangement links TRBV29-1 to TRBJ2-1; D perhaps matches TRBD1 (6 bases). This CDR3 spans 13 amino acids. Germline V gene sequence: CDR1 SQVTM, CDR2 ANQGSEA. The ends were cut back, 3 bases at V and 6 bases at J, with 12 bases in the middle. As DNA, the CDR3 is TGCAGCGTTGAGGTAGGACAGACCAATGAGCAGTTCTTC. Protein: CSVEVGQTNEQFF.

This clone was counted between two and nine times. The chain carries TRBV6-1 and TRBJ1-5; 8 bases fit TRBD1. Germline V gene data show CDR1 as MNHNS and CDR2 as SASEGT. Losses at the gene ends were 7 bases for V and 4 bases for J; bases not matched to a gene: 9. The CDR3 is 15 amino acids. For the CDR3, the DNA is TGTGCCAGCAACGGACAGGGTAGCGGGAATCAGCCCCAGCATTTT. Protein sequence: CASNGQGSGNQPQHF.

The chain links TRBV4-2 to TRBJ2-1, with D maybe TRBD2 (6 bases). V was clipped by 4 bases and J by 5 bases, with 12 bases between them. The CDR3 has 14 residues. Germline V gene lookup returns CDR1 LGHNA and CDR2 YNFKEQ. CDR3 in amino acids: CASSPTGVNNEQFF. CDR3 DNA sequence: TGTGCCAGCAGCCCTACGGGGGTTAACAATGAGCAGTTCTTC.

The chain combines TRBV30 with TRBJ2-5; D gene ambiguous. The germline gives CDR1 GTSNPN, CDR2 SVGIG (reference sequence). This CDR3 region has 11 residues. The V gene lost 2 bases and the J gene lost 4 bases, with 5 bases spanning the gap. CDR3 loop: CAWSYRETQYF. CDR3 bases: TGTGCCTGGAGTTATCGAGAGACCCAGTACTTC.

The V call is TRBV13, the J call TRBJ1-3; D remains ambiguous. Trimming shortened V by 0 bases and J by 6 bases, and 6 bases separated the two germline ends. Germline-derived CDR1 and CDR2 are PRHDT and FYEKMQ (reference sequence). This CDR3 has 13 amino acids. In DNA form, the CDR3 reads TGTGCCAGCAGCTTAGGGACAACAAACACCATATATTTT. It translates to CASSLGTTNTIYF.

The rearrangement joins TRBV20-1 to TRBJ1-1, with a weak D call TRBD1 (5 bases). CDR3 length equals 11 residues. V was pared by 6 bases and J by 1 base, with 6 bases between. Per germline, CDR1 DFQATT and CDR2 SNEGSKA (reference sequence). CDR3 sequence reads: CSAQGNTEAFF. The CDR3 DNA follows: TGCAGTGCCCAGGGGAACACTGAAGCTTTCTTT.

This clone occurred a few times. V usage is TRBV6-5 and J usage is TRBJ2-7; no reliable D call. This CDR3 comprises 13 residues. CDR1 MNHEY and CDR2 SVGAGI come from the germline V gene. V was shortened by 6 bases and J by 4 bases, with 13 bases between the two germline ends. CDR3 sequence (DNA): TGTGCCAGCAGCCGTAAGCTCCAATACGAGCAGTACTTC. Its translation: CASSRKLQYEQYF.

This clone was found once. The V gene is TRBV28, the J gene TRBJ2-3, with 7 bases identical to TRBD2. Germline V CDR1 and CDR2: MDHEN, SYDVKM. The CDR3 runs 15 residues. After removal of 5 bases from V and 4 bases from J, the junction contained 9 bases not matched to a gene. The CDR3 spells CASSRTAGASDTQYF. For the CDR3, the DNA is TGTGCCAGCAGTCGCACTGCGGGAGCCTCAGATACGCAGTATTTT.

This rearrangement joins TRBV11-2 to TRBJ2-3; 9 bases are shared with TRBD2. The CDR3 loop spans 16 amino acids. CDR1 is SGHAT, CDR2 FQNNGV, per germline. J gave up 2 bases and V 1 base, and 4 bases lay outside the gene matches. The DNA for the CDR3 is TGTGCCAGCAGCTTAGCGGCGGGAGGGCCCACAGATACGCAGTATTTT. This codes for CASSLAAGGPTDTQYF.

This clone has more than one count but fewer than ten. The chain couples TRBV7-9 to TRBJ2-3; 9 bases are a match to TRBD2. There are 14 residues in the CDR3. The germline V gene has CDR1 SEHNR and CDR2 FQNEAQ (reference sequence). V dropped 1 base and J dropped 4; count of bases not matched to a gene: 0. Here the CDR3 DNA reads TGTGCCAGCAGCTTAGGGACTAGCGCAGATACGCAGTATTTT. Protein: CASSLGTSADTQYF.

This clone appeared a few times. V gene TRBV5-1 combines with J gene TRBJ2-1, with D unclear. Germline CDR1 SGHRS, CDR2 YFSETQ. V was pared by 4 bases and J by 2 bases, with 10 bases between. The CDR3 loop spans 14 amino acids. The CDR3: CASSLHSPYNEQFF. The DNA for the CDR3 is TGCGCCAGCAGCCTACACAGTCCCTACAATGAGCAGTTCTTC.

This chain links TRBV2 with TRBJ2-6, with D possibly being TRBD1 (5 bases). The CDR3 sequence is 15 residues long. V was pared by 10 bases and J by 0 bases, with 13 bases between. In germline, CDR1 is SNHLY, CDR2 FYNNEI. Here the CDR3 reads CAKGQASSGANVLTF. The CDR3 DNA reads TGTGCCAAGGGGCAGGCCTCCTCTGGGGCCAACGTCCTGACTTTC.

In this sample, this clone turned up a few times. The chain recombines TRBV6-6 with TRBJ1-4; a weak D match, TRBD1 (6 bases). With 6 bases removed from V and 0 bases from J, the gap between germline ends came to 14 bases. This CDR3 is built from 16 residues. From germline, CDR1 is MNHNY and CDR2 SVGAGI (reference sequence). Here the CDR3 DNA reads TGTGCCAGCAGAAGGACAGTTTCCGCAACTAATGAAAAACTGTTTTTT. This translates into CASRRTVSATNEKLFF.

V is TRBV5-5 and J is TRBJ2-5; tentatively, D is TRBD2 (5 bases). The V end was cut by 4 bases, the J end by 3 bases, with 13 bases between. The CDR3 has 14 amino acids. From germline, CDR1 is SGHKS and CDR2 YYEKEE (reference sequence). CDR3 loop: CASSRRGLEETQYF. The CDR3 bases are TGTGCCAGCAGCCGCCGCGGACTTGAAGAGACCCAGTACTTC.

This clone turned up a few times. Additional DNA sequences in this sample encode the identical CDR3. The J gene is TRBJ1-3, the V gene TRBV5-4; 7 bases map to TRBD1. Germline trimming cut 0 bases from V and 0 bases from J; bases unmatched to any gene: 3. CDR3 length: 16 residues. CDR1 is SGHNT and CDR2 is YYREEE in the germline V gene (reference sequence). The CDR3 DNA follows: TGTGCCAGCAGCTTGGCTACAGGGGCCTCTGGAAACACCATATATTTT. The encoded protein is CASSLATGASGNTIYF.

V and J are TRBV2 and TRBJ1-1, with D hard to call. Germline CDR1 SNHLY, CDR2 FYNNEI. The CDR3 contains 15 residues. V was trimmed by 0 bases and J by 0 bases, leaving 8 bases between them. The CDR3 DNA sequence: TGTGCCAGCAGTGAAGCGAACAATATGAACACTGAAGCTTTCTTT. Translating it yields CASSEANNMNTEAFF.

The chain links TRBV4-2 to TRBJ2-5, with TRBD2 identical over 9 bases. The CDR3 contains 14 residues. Germline values: CDR1 LGHNA, CDR2 YNFKEQ. V lost 1 base and J lost 9; bases outside the gene matches: 6. The DNA for the CDR3 is TGTGCCAGCAGCCAAGCCGGGACTAGCAGTTCCCAGTACTTC. It is translated as CASSQAGTSSSQYF.

The chain links TRBV4-3 to TRBJ2-1; 7 nucleotides agree with TRBD1. V dropped 3 bases and J dropped 1; count of bases not matched to a gene: 9. Germline CDR1 and CDR2: LGHNA and YSLEER. The CDR3 consists of 17 residues. CDR3 bases: TGCGCCAGCAGCCACGGAAAGGGGGCGATTTCCTACAATGAGCAGTTCTTC. Its translation is CASSHGKGAISYNEQFF.

This chain joins TRBV18 and TRBJ2-4; possible D gene TRBD2, 6 bases. Trimming cost V 4 bases and J 1 base, with 11 bases left between them. This CDR3 has 15 residues. The V gene's germline CDR1 is KGHSH and CDR2 LQKENI. In DNA form, the CDR3 reads TGTGCCAGCTCACTCGGGGGAAGTGCCAAAAACATTCAGTACTTC. This gives the protein CASSLGGSAKNIQYF.

Only a few counts were recorded for this clone. J is TRBJ2-7 and V is TRBV5-1, with D tentatively TRBD2 (6 bases). V lost 1 base and J lost 4, with 21 bases in between. The germline V gene encodes CDR1 SGHRS and CDR2 YFSETQ. CDR3 length: 17 residues. The CDR3 sequence: CASSLMAGTEELYEQYF. The CDR3 DNA reads as TGCGCCAGCAGCTTGATGGCGGGAACAGAAGAACTTTACGAGCAGTACTTC.

The gene calls are TRBV5-1 and TRBJ2-3; D is possibly TRBD1 (6 bases). The V end lost 4 bases, the J end lost 7 bases, and 13 bases lay between the germline ends. Germline V CDR1 and CDR2: SGHRS, YFSETQ. The length of the CDR3 is 13 residues. CDR3 sequence reads: CASSDIQGYTQYF. Written as DNA, the CDR3 is TGCGCCAGCAGCGACATCCAGGGGTATACGCAGTATTTT.

V usage is TRBV6-1 and J usage is TRBJ2-3; no firm D call. Germline lookup yields CDR1 MNHNS and CDR2 SASEGT. The CDR3 length is 15 residues. Trimming took off 0 bases at V and 2 bases at J, with 9 bases between the two ends. In nucleotides, the CDR3 is TGTGCCAGCAGTGAAGCTATCAGGTTCACAGATACGCAGTATTTT. Encoded protein: CASSEAIRFTDTQYF.

This clone has only a few counts. The sample carries other DNA sequences with the same CDR3. J is TRBJ1-5 and V is TRBV28, with 7 nucleotides matching TRBD1. Germline V gene sequence: CDR1 MDHEN, CDR2 SYDVKM. CDR3 length: 15 amino acids. Losses at the gene ends were 6 bases for V and 2 bases for J; bases not matched to a gene: 7. The CDR3 coding sequence is TGTGCCAGCAGCCCGACAGGGAGTGGCAATCAGCCCCAGCATTTT. As protein: CASSPTGSGNQPQHF.

This sequence joins TRBV28 and TRBJ2-3, with 8 bases fitting TRBD2. The CDR3 runs 15 residues. The V and J ends lost 5 bases and 2 bases, in that order; junction bases with no gene match: 6. From germline, CDR1 is MDHEN and CDR2 SYDVKM. The CDR3 loop reads CASSTPSGLTDTQYF. The DNA of the CDR3 is TGTGCCAGCAGTACCCCTAGCGGGCTCACAGATACGCAGTATTTT.

The sample holds a few counts of this clone. The V gene is TRBV29-1, the J gene TRBJ2-1; 8 bases match TRBD1. Germline V gene data show CDR1 as SQVTM and CDR2 as ANQGSEA. The length of the CDR3 is 13 residues. The V and J ends lost 3 bases and 6 bases, in that order; junction bases with no gene match: 4. The CDR3 region is CSVDRGLGNEQFF. In DNA form, the CDR3 reads TGCAGCGTTGACAGGGGGCTCGGCAATGAGCAGTTCTTC.